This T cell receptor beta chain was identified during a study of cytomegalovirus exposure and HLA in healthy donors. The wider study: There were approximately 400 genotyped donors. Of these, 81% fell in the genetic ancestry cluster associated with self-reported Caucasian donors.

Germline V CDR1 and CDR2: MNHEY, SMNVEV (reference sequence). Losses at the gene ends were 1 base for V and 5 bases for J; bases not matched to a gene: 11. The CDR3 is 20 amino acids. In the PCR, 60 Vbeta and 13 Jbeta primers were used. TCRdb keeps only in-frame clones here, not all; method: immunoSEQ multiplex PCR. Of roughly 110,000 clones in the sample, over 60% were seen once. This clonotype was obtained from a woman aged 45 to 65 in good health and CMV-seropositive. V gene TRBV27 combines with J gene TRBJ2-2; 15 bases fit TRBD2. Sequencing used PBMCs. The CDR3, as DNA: TGTGCCAGCAGTTTATTCTCAATAGGACTAGCGGGGGGGCGAACCGGGGAGCTGTTTTTT. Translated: CASSLFSIGLAGGRTGELFF.